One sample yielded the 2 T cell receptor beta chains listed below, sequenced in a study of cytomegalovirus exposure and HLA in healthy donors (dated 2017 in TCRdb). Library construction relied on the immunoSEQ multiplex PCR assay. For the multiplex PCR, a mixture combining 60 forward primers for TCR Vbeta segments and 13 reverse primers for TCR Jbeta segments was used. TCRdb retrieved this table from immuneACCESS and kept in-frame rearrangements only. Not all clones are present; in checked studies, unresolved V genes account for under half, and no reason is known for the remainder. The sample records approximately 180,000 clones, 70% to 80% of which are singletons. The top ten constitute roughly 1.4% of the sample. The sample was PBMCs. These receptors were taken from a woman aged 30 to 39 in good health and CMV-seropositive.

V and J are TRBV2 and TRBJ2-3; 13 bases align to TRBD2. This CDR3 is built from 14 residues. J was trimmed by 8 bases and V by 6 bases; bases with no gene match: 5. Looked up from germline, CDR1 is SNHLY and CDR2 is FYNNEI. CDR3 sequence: CASRLAGGPLTQYF. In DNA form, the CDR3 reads TGTGCCAGCAGACTAGCGGGAGGGCCCCTTACGCAGTATTTT.

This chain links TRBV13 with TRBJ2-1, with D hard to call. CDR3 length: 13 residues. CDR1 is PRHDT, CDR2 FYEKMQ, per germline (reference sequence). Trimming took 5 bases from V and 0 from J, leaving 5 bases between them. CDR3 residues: CASSANSYNEQFF. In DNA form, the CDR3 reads TGTGCCAGCAGCGCTAACTCCTACAATGAGCAGTTCTTC. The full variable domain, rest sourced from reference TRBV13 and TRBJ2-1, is AAGVIQSPRHLIKEKRETATLKCYPIPRHDTVYWYQQGPGQDPQFLISFYEKMQSDKGSIPDRFSAQQFSDYHSELNMSSLELGDSALYFCASSANSYNEQFFGPGTRLTVL.